What follows are 20 T cell receptor beta chains derived from one specimen sequenced in a study of CD8 T cells in ankylosing spondylitis (dated by TCRdb to the late 2010s). The method behind the library was 5' RACE. Sequencing took place on an Illumina HiSeq 2500. TCRdb trimmed the raw reads at Q25, called clones with MiXCR and kept productive beta chains. Identical CDR3 protein sequences are pooled into one entry, listed with their most common genes and DNA. Recorded for this sample are 300,000 to 400,000 distinct CDR3 sequences; 14% to 15% of them occurred a single time. Approximately 0.99% of the sample rests with the top ten. The sample consisted of blood, either unsorted or a sorted T cell fraction (not recorded which). These receptors all stem from a male donor with ankylosing spondylitis or in good health (not recorded which).

With regard to this clonotype: The junction shows a germline mismatch at one end, possibly a read error. The V gene is TRBV5-1, the J gene TRBJ2-7; 9 positions match TRBD1. This CDR3 is built from 15 residues. Germline V gene data show CDR1 as SGHRS and CDR2 as YFSETQ. As DNA, the CDR3 is TGCGCCGGCAGCTCTCCTGGGACAGGGAGGTACGAGCAGTACTTC. Translating it yields CAGSSPGTGRYEQYF.

This chain uses TRBV9 with TRBJ2-7; D not resolved. The germline V and J ends were trimmed by 6 bases and 7 bases, with 5 bases remaining between them. CDR1 and CDR2 (germline): SGDLS, YYNGEE. This CDR3 spans 9 amino acids. CDR3 in DNA: TGTGCCAGCAACGGGGAGCAGTACTTC. This encodes CASNGEQYF.

The CDR3 loop reads CASSRYNYGYTF. Written as DNA, the CDR3 is TGTGCCAGCAGCCGCTACAACTATGGCTACACCTTC. This chain uses TRBV2 with TRBJ1-2; D is unclear. The CDR3 is 12 amino acids. V was trimmed by 6 bases and J by 2 bases, leaving 7 bases between them. The germline CDR1 and CDR2 sequences are SNHLY and FYNNEI. The full variable domain, its missing parts supplied by reference TRBV2 and TRBJ1-2, is EPEVTQTPSHQVTQMGQEVILRCVPISNHLYFYWYRQILGQKVEFLVSFYNNEISEKSEIFDDQFSVERPDGSNFTLKIRSTKLEDSAMYFCASSRYNYGYTFGSGTRLTVV.

The rearrangement joins TRBV19 to TRBJ1-5; D is undetermined. V was cut by 3 bases and J by 4 bases, with 10 bases left in between. The germline V gene has CDR1 LNHDA and CDR2 SQIVND (reference sequence). The CDR3 has 14 amino acids. CDR3 sequence reads: CASSIGGRNQPQHF. CDR3 bases: TGTGCCAGTAGTATCGGTGGGAGAAATCAGCCCCAGCATTTT.

The chain combines TRBV20-1 with TRBJ2-3; weak D call: TRBD1 (6 bases). Germline CDR1 reads DFQATT; CDR2 reads SNEGSKA (reference sequence). The V and J ends lost 0 bases and 4 bases respectively, with 14 bases between them. This CDR3 region has 15 residues. CDR3 in amino acids: CSARDQGGAADTQYF. Written as DNA, the CDR3 is TGCAGTGCTAGAGATCAAGGGGGAGCAGCAGATACGCAGTATTTT.

The sample holds a few counts of this clonotype. This chain connects TRBV5-1 to TRBJ2-7; TRBD2 matches 8 bases. The CDR3 sequence is 14 residues long. Germline V gene lookup returns CDR1 SGHRS and CDR2 YFSETQ. With V trimmed by 0 bases and J by 2 bases, 1 base remained unmatched. The CDR3, as DNA: TGCGCCAGCAGCTTGGGAGCGGGGGCCTACGAGCAGTACTTC. Translating it yields CASSLGAGAYEQYF. Looking up the rest from reference TRBV5-1 and TRBJ2-7 gives the full variable domain: KAGVTQTPRYLIKTRGQQVTLSCSPISGHRSVSWYQQTPGQGLQFLFEYFSETQRNKGNFPGRFSGRQFSNSRSEMNVSTLELGDSALYLCASSLGAGAYEQYFGPGTRLTVT.

This clonotype showed up just a few times. The chain carries TRBV2 and TRBJ2-3; TRBD1 matches at 7 bases. The V and J ends lost 5 bases and 7 bases, in that order; junction bases with no gene match: 12. This CDR3 is built from 15 residues. Germline V gene sequence: CDR1 SNHLY, CDR2 FYNNEI. The CDR3 sequence is CASSSTGWSENTQYF. CDR3 nucleotides: TGTGCCAGCAGTTCGACAGGGTGGTCAGAAAATACGCAGTATTTT.

The rearrangement uses TRBV9 and TRBJ2-1; 11 bases agree with TRBD2. CDR1 is SGDLS and CDR2 is YYNGEE in the germline V gene. The length of the CDR3 is 15 residues. V lost 3 bases and J lost 5; bases outside the gene matches: 4. The CDR3 here is CASSAGTSGNNEQFF. The CDR3 nucleotides read TGTGCCAGCAGCGCGGGGACTAGCGGTAACAATGAGCAGTTCTTC.

This clonotype was found a few times. The chain carries TRBV5-1 and TRBJ1-2; D not resolved. Per germline, CDR1 SGHRS and CDR2 YFSETQ. V gave up 0 bases and J gave up 7 bases, with 10 bases separating them. This CDR3 has 13 amino acids. The chain's CDR3 is CASSLAPAAGYTF. DNA of the CDR3: TGCGCCAGCAGCTTGGCCCCGGCAGCTGGCTACACCTTC.

The CDR3: CASSQDQGLGSGELFF. The CDR3 region has the DNA TGCGCCAGCAGCCAAGATCAAGGACTGGGGAGCGGGGAGCTGTTTTTT. The chain uses TRBV4-1 and TRBJ2-2; possible D gene TRBD2, 5 bases. This CDR3 has 16 amino acids. V gave up 0 bases and J gave up 7 bases, with 15 bases separating them. Germline CDR1 is MGHRA and CDR2 is YSYEKL.

This clonotype was seen a few times. The chain recombines TRBV12-3 or TRBV12-4 with TRBJ2-1, with TRBD2 matching over 7 bases. CDR3 length: 19 amino acids. Unmatched junction bases numbered 21, after V lost 7 bases and J lost 3 bases. The CDR3 nucleotides are TGTGCCAGCACCCCGTGGAAGTTTCCGGGACTACACATCTACAATGAGCAGTTCTTC. As protein: CASTPWKFPGLHIYNEQFF.

This clonotype was seen more than once but under ten times. This sequence joins TRBV6-1 and TRBJ2-2, with D hard to call. This CDR3 region has 17 residues. With 7 bases removed from V and 1 base from J, the gap between germline ends came to 19 bases. Per the germline V gene, CDR1 is MNHNS and CDR2 is SASEGT. The CDR3 protein is CASTPTLRQRNTGELFF. CDR3 DNA sequence: TGTGCCAGCACACCAACACTCCGGCAGCGGAACACCGGGGAGCTGTTTTTT.

This clonotype came up a few times. The genes are TRBV20-1 and TRBJ2-7, with TRBD1 identical over 10 bases. The V gene's germline CDR1 is DFQATT and CDR2 SNEGSKA (reference sequence). After removal of 5 bases from V and 2 bases from J, the junction contained 6 bases not matched to a gene. The length of the CDR3 is 14 residues. The DNA of the CDR3 is TGCAGTGCTTCCGACAGGGGGCACCCCTACGAGCAGTACTTC. Translated, it gives CSASDRGHPYEQYF.

This clonotype was recorded many times. J is TRBJ1-5 and V is TRBV29-1; 8 nucleotides line up with TRBD1. Trimming removed 6 bases from V and 3 bases from J; junction bases left unmatched: 4. Germline V gene sequence: CDR1 SQVTM, CDR2 ANQGSEA. The CDR3 length is 13 residues. The CDR3 sequence is CSVGQGNNQPQHF. In nucleotides, the CDR3 is TGCAGCGTCGGACAGGGAAACAATCAGCCCCAGCATTTT.

This clonotype appeared many times. This rearrangement joins TRBV15 to TRBJ2-5; D possibly corresponds to TRBD2 (6 bases). The germline V gene has CDR1 LNHNV and CDR2 YYDKDF (reference sequence). V lost 3 bases, J lost 1 base, and 12 bases lay in between. The CDR3 loop spans 15 amino acids. The DNA for the CDR3 is TGTGCCACCAGCAGGACGGGACTCTTCCAAGAGACCCAGTACTTC. Encoded protein: CATSRTGLFQETQYF.

This clonotype has a handful of counts. The chain carries TRBV20-1 and TRBJ1-1; D is undetermined. CDR1 is DFQATT and CDR2 is SNEGSKA in the germline V gene (reference sequence). V gave up 3 bases and J gave up 1 base, with 12 bases separating them. This CDR3 has 14 residues. The CDR3 region has the DNA TGCAGTGCTAGGATACATCAATCGAACACTGAAGCTTTCTTT. Protein sequence: CSARIHQSNTEAFF.

For this clonotype: Since the CDR3 does not end with the conserved phenylalanine or tryptophan, this likely comes from a read error. The chain employs TRBV5-1 and TRBJ2-1; D is possibly TRBD1 (5 bases). Looked up from germline, CDR1 is SGHRS and CDR2 is YFSETQ. This CDR3 spans 16 amino acids. V lost 1 base, J lost 0 bases, and 11 bases lay in between. In nucleotides, the CDR3 is TGCGCCAGCAGCTTGACAGGCATAAGCTCCTACAATGAGCAGTTCATC. Its protein product is CASSLTGISSYNEQFI.

V and J are TRBV3-1 and TRBJ2-5; D call uncertain. Trimming cost V 4 bases and J 4 bases, with 16 bases left between them. CDR3 size: 15 residues. Germline loops: CDR1 LGHDT, CDR2 YNNKEL (reference sequence). The CDR3 here is CASSRTMLWAETQYF. Written as DNA, the CDR3 is TGTGCCAGCAGCCGCACCATGTTGTGGGCAGAGACCCAGTACTTC.

Ten or more counts support this clonotype. The gene calls are TRBV3-1 and TRBJ1-2; D is perhaps TRBD1 (5 bases). Trimming took 1 base from V and 5 from J, leaving 14 bases between them. Germline values: CDR1 LGHDT, CDR2 YNNKEL (reference sequence). CDR3 size: 15 residues. The DNA for the CDR3 is TGTGCCAGCAGCCAAGGTGGCGACAGAGCATATGGCTACACCTTC. Protein: CASSQGGDRAYGYTF. The entire variable domain, with the rest obtained from reference TRBV3-1 and TRBJ1-2, is as follows: DTAVSQTPKYLVTQMGNDKSIKCEQNLGHDTMYWYKQDSKKFLKIMFSYNNKELIINETVPNRFSPKSPDKAHLNLHINSLELGDSAVYFCASSQGGDRAYGYTFGSGTRLTVV.

The CDR3 DNA sequence: TGTGCCAGCAGCCAAGAGGGCGGGAGGGCCGCCGGGGAGCTGTTTTTT. Protein sequence: CASSQEGGRAAGELFF. The chain employs TRBV4-2 and TRBJ2-2, with 9 positions matching TRBD2. Per germline, CDR1 LGHNA and CDR2 YNFKEQ. The ends lost 0 bases at V and 6 bases at J; junction bases unmatched: 5. The CDR3 has 16 amino acids.